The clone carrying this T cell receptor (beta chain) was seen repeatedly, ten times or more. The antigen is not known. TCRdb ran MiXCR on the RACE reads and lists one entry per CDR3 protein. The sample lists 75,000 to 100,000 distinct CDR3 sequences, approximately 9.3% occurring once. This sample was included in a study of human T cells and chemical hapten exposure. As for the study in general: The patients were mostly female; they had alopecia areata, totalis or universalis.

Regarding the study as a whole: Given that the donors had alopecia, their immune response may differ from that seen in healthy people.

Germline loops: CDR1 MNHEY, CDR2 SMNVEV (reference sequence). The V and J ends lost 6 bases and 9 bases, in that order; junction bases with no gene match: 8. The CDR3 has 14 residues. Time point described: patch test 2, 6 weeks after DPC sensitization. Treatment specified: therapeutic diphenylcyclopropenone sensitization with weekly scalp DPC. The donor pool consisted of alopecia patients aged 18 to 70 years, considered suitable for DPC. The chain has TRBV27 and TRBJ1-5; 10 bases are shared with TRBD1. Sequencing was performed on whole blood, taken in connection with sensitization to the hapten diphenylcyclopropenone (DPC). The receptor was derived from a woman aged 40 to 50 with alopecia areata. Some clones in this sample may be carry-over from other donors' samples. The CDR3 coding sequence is TGTGCCAGCAGCCTAGGGACAGGGGTAGGGCCCCAGCATTTT. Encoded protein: CASSLGTGVGPQHF.